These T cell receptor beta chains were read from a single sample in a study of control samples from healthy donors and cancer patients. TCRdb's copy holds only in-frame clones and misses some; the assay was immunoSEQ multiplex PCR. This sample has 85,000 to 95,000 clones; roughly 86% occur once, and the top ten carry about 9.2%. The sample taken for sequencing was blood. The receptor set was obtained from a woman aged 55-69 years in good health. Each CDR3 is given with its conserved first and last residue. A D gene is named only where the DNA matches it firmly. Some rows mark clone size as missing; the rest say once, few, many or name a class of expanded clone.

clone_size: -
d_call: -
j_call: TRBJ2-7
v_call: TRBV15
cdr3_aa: CATSREQTYEQYF
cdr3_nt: TGTGCCACCAGCAGGGAACAGACCTACGAGCAGTACTTC

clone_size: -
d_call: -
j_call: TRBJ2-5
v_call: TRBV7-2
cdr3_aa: CASSLAYLETQYF
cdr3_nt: TGTGCCAGCAGCTTAGCTTACCTAGAGACCCAGTACTTC

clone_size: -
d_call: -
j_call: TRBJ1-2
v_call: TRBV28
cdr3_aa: CASSPGHYYGYTF
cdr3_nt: TGTGCCAGCAGTCCGGGACATTACTATGGCTACACCTTC

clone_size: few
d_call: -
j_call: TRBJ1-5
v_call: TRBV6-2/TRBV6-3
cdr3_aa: CASSLTGGQPQHF
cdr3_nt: TGTGCCAGCAGTTTAACAGGAGGTCAGCCCCAGCATTTT

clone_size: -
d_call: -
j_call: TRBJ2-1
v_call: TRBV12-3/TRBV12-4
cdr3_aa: CASSSNSAEQFF
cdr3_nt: TGTGCCAGCAGCTCAAATAGCGCTGAGCAGTTCTTC

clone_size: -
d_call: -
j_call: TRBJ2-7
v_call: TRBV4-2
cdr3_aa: CASSPHKGGVSYEQYF
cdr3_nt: TGTGCCAGCAGCCCCCATAAGGGGGGGGTCTCCTACGAGCAGTACTTC

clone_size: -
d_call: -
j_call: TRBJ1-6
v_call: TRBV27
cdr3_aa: CASSPIPNSPLHF
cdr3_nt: TGTGCCAGCAGTCCAATCCCGAATTCACCCCTCCACTTT

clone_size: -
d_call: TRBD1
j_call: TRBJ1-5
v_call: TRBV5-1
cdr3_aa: CATNRGSDEQPQHF
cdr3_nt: TGCGCCACCAACAGGGGGAGTGATGAACAGCCCCAGCATTTT

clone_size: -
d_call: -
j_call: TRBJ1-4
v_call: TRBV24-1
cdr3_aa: CAAPRGFANEKLFF
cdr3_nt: TGTGCCGCCCCTAGGGGCTTCGCTAATGAAAAACTGTTTTTT

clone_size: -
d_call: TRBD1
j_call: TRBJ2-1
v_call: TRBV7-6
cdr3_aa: CASSLSPGTGSYNEQFF
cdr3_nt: TGTGCCAGCAGCTTATCTCCAGGGACAGGAAGCTACAATGAGCAGTTCTTC

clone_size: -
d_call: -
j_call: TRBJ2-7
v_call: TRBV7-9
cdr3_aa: CASSPRNSQFTWEQYF
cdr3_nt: TGTGCCAGCAGCCCCCGGAACAGCCAGTTTACCTGGGAGCAGTACTTC

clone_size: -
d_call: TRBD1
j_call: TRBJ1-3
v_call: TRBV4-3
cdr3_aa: CASSQTRTGGNTIYF
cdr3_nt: TGCGCCAGCAGCCAAACTAGGACAGGAGGAAACACCATATATTTT

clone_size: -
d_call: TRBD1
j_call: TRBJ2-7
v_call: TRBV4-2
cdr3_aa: CASSQGPGGAVNEQYF
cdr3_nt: TGTGCCAGCAGCCAAGGCCCAGGGGGTGCAGTTAACGAGCAGTACTTC

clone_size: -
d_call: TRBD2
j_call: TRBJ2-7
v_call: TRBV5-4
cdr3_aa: CASSKAGGSYEQYF
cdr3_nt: TGTGCCAGCAGTAAAGCGGGGGGGTCCTACGAGCAGTACTTC

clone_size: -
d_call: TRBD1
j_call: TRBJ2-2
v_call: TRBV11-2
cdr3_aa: CASSRQGYNAGELFF
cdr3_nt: TGTGCCAGCAGCCGACAGGGGTATAACGCCGGGGAGCTGTTTTTT

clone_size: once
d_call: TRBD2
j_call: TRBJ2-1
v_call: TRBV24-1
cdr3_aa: CATSDISGRTNNEQFF
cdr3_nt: TGTGCCACCAGTGACATTAGCGGGAGGACTAACAATGAGCAGTTCTTC

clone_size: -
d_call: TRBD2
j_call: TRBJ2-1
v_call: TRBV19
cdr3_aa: CASSRGLAGDHEQFF
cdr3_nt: TGTGCCAGTAGTAGAGGACTAGCGGGGGACCATGAGCAGTTCTTC

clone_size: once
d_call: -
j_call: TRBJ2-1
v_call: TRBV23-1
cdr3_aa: CASSQTPLSLDGQFF
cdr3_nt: TGCGCCAGCAGTCAAACACCCCTTAGTCTCGATGGGCAGTTCTTC

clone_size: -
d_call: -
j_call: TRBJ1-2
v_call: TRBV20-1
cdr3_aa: CSASPLSGLGGRNYGYTF
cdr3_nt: TGCAGTGCTAGTCCCTTATCGGGACTGGGGGGCCGAAACTATGGCTACACCTTC

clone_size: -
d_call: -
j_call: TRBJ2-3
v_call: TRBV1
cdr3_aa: CTSSQDRETRSPHLEAPDTQYF
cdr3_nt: TGCACCAGCAGCCAAGATCGGGAGACTAGGTCCCCACATCTAGAGGCTCCAGATACGCAGTATTTT

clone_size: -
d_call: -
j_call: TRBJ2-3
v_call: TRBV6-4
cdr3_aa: CASSEQGGTDTQYF
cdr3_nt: TGTGCCAGCAGTGAACAGGGCGGGACAGATACGCAGTATTTT

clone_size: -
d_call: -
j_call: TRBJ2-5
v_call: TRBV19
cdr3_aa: CASSRLGETQYF
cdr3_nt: TGTGCCAGTAGTCGGTTGGGCGAGACCCAGTACTTC

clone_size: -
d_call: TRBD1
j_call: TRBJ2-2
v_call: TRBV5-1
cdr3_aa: CASSEGQSNTGELFF
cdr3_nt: TGCGCCAGCAGCGAGGGACAGAGTAACACCGGGGAGCTGTTTTTT

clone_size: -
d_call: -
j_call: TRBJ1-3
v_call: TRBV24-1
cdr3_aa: CATSDPIQGNTIYF
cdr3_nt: TGTGCCACCAGTGACCCAATACAGGGAAACACCATATATTTT